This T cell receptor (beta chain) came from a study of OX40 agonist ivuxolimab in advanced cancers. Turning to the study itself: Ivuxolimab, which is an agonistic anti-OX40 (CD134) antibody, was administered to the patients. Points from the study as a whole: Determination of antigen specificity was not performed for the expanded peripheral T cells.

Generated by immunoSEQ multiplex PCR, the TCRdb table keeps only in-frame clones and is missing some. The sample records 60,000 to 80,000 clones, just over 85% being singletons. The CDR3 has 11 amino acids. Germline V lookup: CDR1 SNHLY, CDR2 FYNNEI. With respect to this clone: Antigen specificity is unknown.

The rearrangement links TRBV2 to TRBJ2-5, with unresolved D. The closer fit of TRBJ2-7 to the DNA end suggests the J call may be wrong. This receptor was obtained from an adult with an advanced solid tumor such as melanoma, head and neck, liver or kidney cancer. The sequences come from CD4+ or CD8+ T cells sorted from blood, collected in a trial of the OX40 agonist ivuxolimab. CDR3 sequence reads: CASSEWDEQYF. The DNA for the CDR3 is TGTGCCAGCAGTGAATGGGACGAGCAGTACTTC.